What follows are 15 T cell receptor beta chains derived from one specimen sequenced in a study of CD8+ T cells in alopecia areata. Following extraction, RNA underwent reverse transcription to cDNA, which served as the sequencing template. TCRdb's table, derived via immunoSEQ multiplex PCR, lists solely in-frame clones and lacks some. The sample yields about 250,000 clones, about 68% seen once. Sample: CD4+ T cells sorted from blood, taken at week 0. All receptors come from a human donor with alopecia areata.

The chain combines TRBV12-5 with TRBJ2-1; D gene unclear. This CDR3 comprises 11 residues. Deletions cut 7 bases from V and 7 bases from J, with 8 bases between. The germline gives CDR1 LGHNT, CDR2 FRNRAP. CDR3 sequence: CASAFGNEQFF. The CDR3 DNA reads as TGTGCTAGTGCCTTTGGTAATGAGCAGTTCTTC. The full variable domain, rest sourced from reference TRBV12-5 and TRBJ2-1, is DARVTQTPRHKVTEMGQEVTMRCQPILGHNTVFWYRQTMMQGLELLAYFRNRAPLDDSGMPKDRFSAEMPDATLATLKIQPSEPRDSAVYFCASAFGNEQFFGPGTRLTVL.

The V call is TRBV30, the J call TRBJ1-2, with D unresolved. The V gene's germline CDR1 is GTSNPN and CDR2 SVGIG (reference sequence). Trimming took 3 bases from V and 4 from J, leaving 12 bases between them. The CDR3 totals 13 residues. The CDR3 nucleotides read TGTGCCTGGAGGGACTGGGTCGGCTATGGCTACACCTTC. Translation: CAWRDWVGYGYTF.

CDR3 region: CASSLWRETQYF. In DNA form, the CDR3 reads TGCGCCAGCAGCTTGTGGCGGGAGACCCAGTACTTC. V gene TRBV5-1 combines with J gene TRBJ2-5; D is unclear. Trimming stripped 1 base from V and 5 bases from J, with 6 bases between. Germline assignment: CDR1 SGHRS and CDR2 YFSETQ. The CDR3 runs 12 residues.

The chain employs TRBV5-6 and TRBJ2-1, with D unresolved. Germline values: CDR1 SGHDT, CDR2 YYEEEE. V was pared by 4 bases and J by 2 bases, with 10 bases between. This CDR3 has 14 residues. CDR3 nucleotides: TGTGCCAGCAGCGCACTATTGGCCTACAATGAGCAGTTCTTC. Encoded protein: CASSALLAYNEQFF.

This chain connects TRBV15 to TRBJ2-5; TRBD1 agrees at 7 bases. This CDR3 has 16 residues. J gave up 2 bases and V 5 bases, and 11 bases lay outside the gene matches. Germline V gives CDR1 LNHNV, CDR2 YYDKDF (reference sequence). CDR3 residues: CATSDRKTGPQETQYF. The DNA for the CDR3 is TGTGCCACCAGCGATCGGAAGACAGGGCCTCAAGAGACCCAGTACTTC.

The V call is TRBV29-1, the J call TRBJ2-2, with 7 bases identical to TRBD1. The V gene end was trimmed by 7 bases and the J gene end by 6 bases; junction bases not matched to a gene: 5. Germline assignment: CDR1 SQVTM and CDR2 ANQGSEA. This CDR3 has 12 amino acids. The CDR3 sequence is CSAEQGPGELFF. In nucleotides, the CDR3 is TGCAGCGCCGAACAGGGGCCCGGGGAGCTGTTTTTT.

The J gene is TRBJ1-2, the V gene TRBV7-9; possible D gene TRBD1, 5 bases. This CDR3 has 14 amino acids. Germline V lookup: CDR1 SEHNR, CDR2 FQNEAQ (reference sequence). V lost 0 bases to trimming and J lost 14 bases, with 19 bases between them. The CDR3 sequence is CASSLAVTGLSHTF. The CDR3 DNA follows: TGTGCCAGCAGCTTAGCTGTAACAGGCCTATCACATACCTTC.

The chain combines TRBV4-3 with TRBJ2-7, with D unresolved. The CDR3 spans 13 residues. The V end was cut by 0 bases, the J end by 5 bases, with 8 bases between. Germline values: CDR1 LGHNA, CDR2 YSLEER. CDR3: CASSQEMMDEQYF. The CDR3 region has the DNA TGCGCCAGCAGCCAAGAAATGATGGACGAGCAGTACTTC.

V and J are TRBV30 and TRBJ1-6; D gene ambiguous. Germline CDR1 is GTSNPN and CDR2 is SVGIG (reference sequence). V was clipped by 4 bases and J by 1 base, with 8 bases between them. The CDR3 totals 14 residues. The CDR3 region has the DNA TGTGCCTGGAAAGAGGGATCCTATAATTCACCCCTCCACTTT. It translates to CAWKEGSYNSPLHF.

As to this clone: Other DNA sequences of this sample code for an identical CDR3. The chain carries TRBV30 and TRBJ2-3; D is unresolved. This CDR3 is built from 11 residues. Trimming cost V 3 bases and J 4 bases, with 5 bases left between them. CDR1 is GTSNPN, CDR2 SVGIG, per germline (reference sequence). The CDR3 region has the DNA TGTGCCTGGAGACCCGCAGATACGCAGTATTTT. This translates into CAWRPADTQYF.

V usage is TRBV19 and J usage is TRBJ1-6; D is uncertain. The CDR3 spans 14 residues. V gave up 5 bases and J gave up 4 bases, with 9 bases separating them. From germline, CDR1 is LNHDA and CDR2 SQIVND (reference sequence). The CDR3 here is CASSLWGYNSPLHF. The DNA for the CDR3 is TGTGCCAGTAGTCTGTGGGGATATAATTCACCCCTCCACTTT.

There are a few counts of this clone. V and J are TRBV30 and TRBJ2-5; 7 bases are shared with TRBD1. Germline V lookup: CDR1 GTSNPN, CDR2 SVGIG (reference sequence). The junction had 14 bases not matched to a gene; V was cut back by 2 bases and J by 2 bases. The CDR3 spans 17 residues. CDR3 sequence reads: CAWSTRYGTENQETQYF. The DNA of the CDR3 is TGTGCCTGGAGTACACGCTACGGGACAGAGAATCAAGAGACCCAGTACTTC.

This clone was found once. CDR3 sequence: CATSSPQRGQMSEQFF. CDR3 coding DNA: TGTGCCACCAGCTCGCCCCAGCGGGGCCAAATGAGTGAGCAGTTCTTC. The chain has TRBV15 and TRBJ2-1, with TRBD2 identical over 7 bases. From germline, CDR1 is LNHNV and CDR2 YYDKDF (reference sequence). With V trimmed by 5 bases and J by 9 bases, 16 bases remained unmatched. The CDR3 is 16 amino acids.

The chain is built from TRBV4-3 and TRBJ2-5; D may be TRBD1 or TRBD2 (6 bases each). The V end lost 2 bases, the J end lost 5 bases, and 15 bases lay between the germline ends. Per the germline V gene, CDR1 is LGHNA and CDR2 is YSLEER. CDR3 length equals 15 residues. In nucleotides, the CDR3 is TGCGCCAGCAGCCAAAGTGGGGGGCGGAGCGAGACCCAGTACTTC. It yields the protein CASSQSGGRSETQYF.

This clone was seen only once. The chain joins TRBV30 to TRBJ1-1; D is perhaps TRBD1 (5 bases). Germline V gives CDR1 GTSNPN, CDR2 SVGIG (reference sequence). The V gene lost 2 bases and the J gene lost 5 bases, with 12 bases spanning the gap. This CDR3 comprises 13 residues. Here the CDR3 DNA reads TGTGCCTGGAGTCCTCCAGGGAGTACTGAAGCTTTCTTT. Encoded protein: CAWSPPGSTEAFF.